This is a list of T cell receptor beta chains from one sample in a study of regulatory T cells in long-lasting Graves disease. TCRdb recomputed calls from the multiplex PCR reads with MiXCR, one row per CDR3 protein. Of roughly 500,000 distinct CDR3 sequences in the sample, about 13% were seen once. These data also featured in a second study, about T cells in Graves' hyperthyroidism and ophthalmopathy.

The sequences come from peripheral blood mononuclear cells (PBMCs), collected at new diagnosis, from a patient treated with antithyroid drugs. These receptors came from a man in his thirties or forties with Graves disease. CDR3s include the opening cysteine and the closing phenylalanine or tryptophan. The order of the fields is D gene, V gene, J gene, clone size, CDR3 protein, CDR3 DNA. A D gene is named only where the DNA matches it firmly. Clone size is given for some rows only: seen once, a few or many times, or a class if the clone is expanded.

D: NA; V: TRBV7-9; J: TRBJ1-3; size: NA; CDR3: CASSTSDLSGNTIYF; DNA: TGTGCCAGCAGCACATCGGATCTCTCTGGAAACACCATATATTTT
D: TRBD2; V: TRBV13; J: TRBJ2-7; size: many; CDR3: CASSLVLAGAYEQYF; DNA: TGTGCCAGCAGCTTAGTCCTAGCGGGAGCCTACGAGCAGTACTTC
D: NA; V: TRBV27; J: TRBJ2-4; size: NA; CDR3: CASSPGLGRMSNLAKNIQYF; DNA: TGTGCCAGCTCACCCGGGTTGGGCAGAATGAGTAATCTAGCCAAAAACATTCAGTACTTC
D: TRBD1; V: TRBV5-1; J: TRBJ2-7; size: many; CDR3: CASSPGTASSYEQYF; DNA: TGTGCCAGCAGCCCGGGGACAGCCAGCTCCTACGAGCAGTACTTC
D: TRBD2; V: TRBV15; J: TRBJ2-1; size: NA; CDR3: CATSRPLAGDAPPFYEQFF; DNA: TGTGCCACCAGCAGGCCCCTAGCGGGAGATGCTCCCCCTTTTTATGAGCAGTTCTTC
D: NA; V: TRBV5-1; J: TRBJ2-1; size: many; CDR3: CASSLSGSYNEQFF; DNA: TGTGCCAGCAGCTTAAGCGGTTCCTACAATGAGCAGTTCTTC
D: NA; V: TRBV28; J: TRBJ2-3; size: many; CDR3: CASSLDVLSTDTQYF; DNA: TGTGCCAGCAGCTTGGACGTACTTAGCACAGATACGCAGTATTTT
D: NA; V: TRBV10-3; J: TRBJ1-1; size: few; CDR3: CAISESATEAFF; DNA: TGTGCCATCAGTGAGTCGGCGACCGAAGCTTTCTTT
D: NA; V: TRBV30; J: TRBJ1-3; size: many; CDR3: CAWSPGDLGNTIYF; DNA: TGTGCCTGGAGCCCCGGCGACTTGGGAAACACCATATATTTT
D: NA; V: TRBV6-2/TRBV6-3; J: TRBJ2-7; size: many; CDR3: CASSFGGVGEQYF; DNA: TGTGCCAGCAGTTTTGGAGGGGTCGGCGAGCAGTACTTC
D: NA; V: TRBV30; J: TRBJ1-1; size: NA; CDR3: CASSPEAFF; DNA: TGTGCCAGCTCCCCCGAAGCTTTCTTT
D: NA; V: TRBV20-1; J: TRBJ1-2; size: few; CDR3: CSARLGNYGYTF; DNA: TGCAGTGCTAGACTGGGGAACTATGGCTACACCTTC
D: TRBD2; V: TRBV12-3/TRBV12-4; J: TRBJ2-3; size: many; CDR3: CASSSRLAETSSTDTQYF; DNA: TGTGCCAGCAGTTCTCGACTAGCGGAAACCTCTAGCACAGATACGCAGTATTTT
D: NA; V: TRBV20-1; J: TRBJ2-3; size: many; CDR3: CSAIRDKNTDTQYF; DNA: TGCAGTGCGATCCGGGACAAAAACACAGATACGCAGTATTTT
D: NA; V: TRBV6-1; J: TRBJ1-1; size: many; CDR3: CASSTNTEAFF; DNA: TGTGCCAGCAGTACAAACACTGAAGCTTTCTTT
D: NA; V: TRBV12-3/TRBV12-4; J: TRBJ1-1; size: NA; CDR3: CASSFGKNTGAFF; DNA: TGTGCCAGCAGTTTTGGGAAGAACACTGGAGCTTTCTTT
D: NA; V: TRBV4-1; J: TRBJ2-5; size: NA; CDR3: CASSRIGTIEETQYF; DNA: TGCGCCAGCAGCCGGATTGGGACAATAGAAGAGACCCAGTACTTC
D: NA; V: TRBV6-2/TRBV6-3; J: TRBJ1-1; size: once; CDR3: CASSYSTRSAEAFF; DNA: TGTGCCAGCAGTTACTCGACCAGGAGCGCTGAAGCTTTCTTT
D: TRBD2; V: TRBV7-2; J: TRBJ2-3; size: few; CDR3: CASSLRSSGIRTDTQYF; DNA: TGTGCCAGCAGCTTACGGTCTAGCGGGATCCGCACAGATACGCAGTATTTT
D: NA; V: TRBV5-1; J: TRBJ2-7; size: NA; CDR3: CASSLADPHQQYF; DNA: TGCGCCAGCAGCTTGGCGGACCCCCACCAGCAGTACTTC
D: NA; V: TRBV20-1; J: TRBJ1-6; size: many; CDR3: CSAEDRRSYNSPLHF; DNA: TGCAGTGCTGAAGACAGGCGCTCCTATAATTCACCCCTCCACTTT
D: NA; V: TRBV20-1; J: TRBJ2-5; size: many; CDR3: CSARDPSMETQYF; DNA: TGCAGTGCTAGAGATCCATCGATGGAGACCCAGTACTTC
D: NA; V: TRBV6-2/TRBV6-3; J: TRBJ2-4; size: few; CDR3: CASSYETELAKNIQYF; DNA: TGTGCCAGCAGTTATGAAACAGAACTAGCCAAAAACATTCAGTACTTC
D: TRBD1; V: TRBV7-9; J: TRBJ1-1; size: few; CDR3: CASSFQAQGAFEAFF; DNA: TGTGCCAGCAGCTTTCAGGCACAGGGGGCTTTTGAAGCTTTCTTT
D: TRBD2; V: TRBV19; J: TRBJ2-2; size: many; CDR3: CASTERETGELFF; DNA: TGTGCCAGTACCGAGCGGGAGACCGGGGAGCTGTTTTTT
D: NA; V: TRBV28; J: TRBJ1-5; size: NA; CDR3: CASSLNRLGRHQPQHF; DNA: TGTGCCAGCAGTTTAAACAGGCTAGGGCGACATCAGCCCCAGCATTTT
D: NA; V: TRBV7-2; J: TRBJ2-3; size: many; CDR3: CASSFQDTQYF; DNA: TGTGCCAGCAGCTTTCAAGATACGCAGTATTTT
D: TRBD2; V: TRBV30; J: TRBJ2-1; size: NA; CDR3: CAWSVTSGHFNEQFF; DNA: TGTGCCTGGAGTGTGACTAGCGGACACTTCAATGAGCAGTTCTTC
D: TRBD2; V: TRBV10-2; J: TRBJ2-2; size: few; CDR3: CASRRSWLAAPRSPGELFF; DNA: TGCGCCAGCAGGCGGTCTTGGCTAGCGGCACCAAGAAGTCCCGGGGAGCTGTTTTTT
D: NA; V: TRBV25-1; J: TRBJ1-1; size: many; CDR3: CASSQGYRTEAFF; DNA: TGTGCCAGCAGCCAAGGCTACCGGACTGAAGCTTTCTTT
D: TRBD2; V: TRBV27; J: TRBJ2-3; size: few; CDR3: CASTKGLAGGLPTDTQYF; DNA: TGTGCCAGCACCAAGGGACTAGCGGGAGGGCTTCCCACAGATACGCAGTATTTT
D: NA; V: TRBV7-2; J: TRBJ2-7; size: many; CDR3: CASSLTIWEQYF; DNA: TGTGCCAGCAGCTTAACAATTTGGGAGCAGTACTTC
D: TRBD2; V: TRBV9; J: TRBJ2-1; size: NA; CDR3: CASSPSPGLGHNEQFF; DNA: TGTGCCAGCAGCCCAAGTCCGGGACTAGGCCACAATGAGCAGTTCTTC
D: TRBD2; V: TRBV2; J: TRBJ2-7; size: many; CDR3: CASRASPGLAGREEQYF; DNA: TGTGCCAGCAGAGCTTCCCCGGGACTAGCGGGACGAGAGGAGCAGTACTTC
D: TRBD1; V: TRBV9; J: TRBJ1-4; size: NA; CDR3: CASSVPGGEEKLFF; DNA: TGTGCCAGCAGCGTCCCAGGGGGAGAGGAAAAACTGTTTTTT
D: NA; V: TRBV12-3/TRBV12-4; J: TRBJ2-7; size: NA; CDR3: CASSSDSGSYEQYF; DNA: TGTGCCAGCAGTTCCGACAGTGGATCCTACGAGCAGTACTTC
D: TRBD2; V: TRBV5-5; J: TRBJ2-2; size: many; CDR3: CASSTGLAANTGELFF; DNA: TGTGCCAGCAGCACGGGACTAGCGGCGAACACCGGGGAGCTGTTTTTT
D: TRBD2; V: TRBV27; J: TRBJ2-3; size: many; CDR3: CASSLTSGRDTQYF; DNA: TGTGCCAGCAGTTTGACTAGCGGTAGAGATACGCAGTATTTT
D: NA; V: TRBV6-1; J: TRBJ2-4; size: many; CDR3: CASSEAPLGSWDKNIQYF; DNA: TGTGCCAGCAGTGAAGCTCCCCTCGGGAGTTGGGACAAAAACATTCAGTACTTC
D: NA; V: TRBV15; J: TRBJ2-7; size: few; CDR3: CATSRDRASRGYEQYF; DNA: TGTGCCACCAGCAGAGATAGGGCTAGCAGGGGTTACGAGCAGTACTTC
D: NA; V: TRBV30; J: TRBJ2-7; size: few; CDR3: CAWSVEGNEQYF; DNA: TGTGCCTGGAGTGTTGAGGGGAACGAGCAGTACTTC
D: NA; V: TRBV18; J: TRBJ1-5; size: few; CDR3: CASSYMDSNQPQHF; DNA: TGTGCCAGCTCTTACATGGACAGCAATCAGCCCCAGCATTTT
D: TRBD2; V: TRBV5-4; J: TRBJ2-7; size: NA; CDR3: CASSFLGLAAYEQYF; DNA: TGTGCCAGCAGCTTCTTAGGACTAGCCGCCTACGAGCAGTACTTC
D: NA; V: TRBV2; J: TRBJ2-7; size: many; CDR3: CASRQSYEQYF; DNA: TGTGCCAGCAGACAGTCCTACGAGCAGTACTTC
D: NA; V: TRBV3-1; J: TRBJ2-5; size: NA; CDR3: CASSQDPGGRETQYF; DNA: TGTGCCAGCAGCCAAGATCCCGGGGGAAGAGAGACCCAGTACTTC
D: NA; V: TRBV24-1; J: TRBJ2-3; size: many; CDR3: CATSVTASTDTQYF; DNA: TGTGCCACCAGTGTAACAGCCAGCACAGATACGCAGTATTTT
D: TRBD2; V: TRBV20-1; J: TRBJ2-1; size: many; CDR3: CSAPGLAEQFF; DNA: TGCAGTGCCCCAGGACTAGCGGAGCAGTTCTTC